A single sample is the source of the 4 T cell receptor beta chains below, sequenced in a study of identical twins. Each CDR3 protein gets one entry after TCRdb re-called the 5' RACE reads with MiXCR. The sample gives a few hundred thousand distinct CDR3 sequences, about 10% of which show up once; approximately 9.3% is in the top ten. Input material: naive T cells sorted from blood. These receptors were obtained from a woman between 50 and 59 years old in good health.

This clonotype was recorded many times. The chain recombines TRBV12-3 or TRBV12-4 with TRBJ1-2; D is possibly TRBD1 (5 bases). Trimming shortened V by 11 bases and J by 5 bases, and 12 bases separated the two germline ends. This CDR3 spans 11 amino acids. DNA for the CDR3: TGTGCCGGGAGTAAGGGGTATGGCTACACCTTC. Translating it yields CAGSKGYGYTF.

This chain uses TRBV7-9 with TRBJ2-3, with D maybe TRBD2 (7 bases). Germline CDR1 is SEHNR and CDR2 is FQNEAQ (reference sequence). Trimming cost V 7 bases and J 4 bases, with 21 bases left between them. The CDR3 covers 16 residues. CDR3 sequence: CASTIRGGGPPDTQYF. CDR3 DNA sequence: TGTGCCAGCACTATCCGAGGGGGAGGGCCCCCAGATACGCAGTATTTT.

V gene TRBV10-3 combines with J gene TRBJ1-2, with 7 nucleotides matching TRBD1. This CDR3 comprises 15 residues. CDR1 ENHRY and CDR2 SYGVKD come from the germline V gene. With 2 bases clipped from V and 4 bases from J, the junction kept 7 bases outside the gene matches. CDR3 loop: CAISERQGVFYGYTF. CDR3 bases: TGTGCCATCAGTGAGCGGCAGGGGGTCTTCTATGGCTACACCTTC.

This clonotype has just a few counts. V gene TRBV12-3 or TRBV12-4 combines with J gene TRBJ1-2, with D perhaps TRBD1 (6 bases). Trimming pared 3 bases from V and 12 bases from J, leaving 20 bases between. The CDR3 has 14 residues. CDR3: CASSFRVGGGRHTF. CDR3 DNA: TGTGCCAGCAGTTTCAGGGTCGGTGGGGGGCGCCACACCTTC.